The rows below give T cell receptor beta chains drawn from one sample of a study of T cell responses to AZD1222 COVID-19 vaccine. Sequencing used immunoSEQ multiplex PCR; TCRdb keeps in-frame clones, though not all of them. The sample consists of roughly 150,000 clones, 90% of them appearing once. The sequencing here drew on peripheral blood, taken 28 days after the second AZD1222 dose. Source of these receptors: an adult who received the AZD1222 COVID-19 vaccine. The CDR3 runs from the conserved cysteine through the conserved F or W. The D gene is left open where the match is weak. Size is stated for part of the rows, as once, few or many counts, or as a class when the clone is expanded.

j_call,d_call,clone_size,v_call,cdr3_aa,cdr3_nt
TRBJ1-5,NA,NA,TRBV28,CASSPLLQGGNQPQHF,TGTGCCAGCAGCCCTTTGTTGCAGGGCGGCAATCAGCCCCAGCATTTT
TRBJ2-5,NA,NA,TRBV7-2,CASSSKYLGETQYF,TGTGCCAGCAGCTCAAAATACCTAGGGGAGACCCAGTACTTC
TRBJ1-4,NA,once,TRBV30,CAWSELRGGEFNEKLFF,TGTGCCTGGAGCGAACTCCGGGGAGGGGAGTTTAATGAAAAACTGTTTTTT
TRBJ1-1,NA,NA,TRBV11-2,CASSLGAAEYTEAFF,TGTGCCAGCAGCTTAGGGGCAGCAGAATACACTGAAGCTTTCTTT
TRBJ2-3,NA,NA,TRBV6-4,CASPAMGTTDTQYF,TGTGCCAGCCCGGCTATGGGGACCACAGATACGCAGTATTTT
TRBJ2-7,NA,NA,TRBV11-2,CASSLDTPGGVLSYEQYF,TGTGCCAGCAGCTTAGATACCCCAGGGGGGGTCCTTTCCTACGAGCAGTACTTC
TRBJ1-2,NA,NA,TRBV2,CASSVTGGGYTF,TGTGCCAGCAGTGTCACAGGTGGCGGCTACACCTTC
TRBJ2-7,TRBD1,NA,TRBV6-5,CASRPDRGLYEQYF,TGTGCCAGCAGACCTGACAGGGGATTGTACGAGCAGTACTTC
TRBJ1-2,TRBD1,NA,TRBV19,CASSPGQGANYGYTF,TGTGCCAGTAGTCCTGGACAGGGAGCTAACTATGGCTACACCTTC
TRBJ1-3,NA,NA,TRBV6-5,CASSYTGPTSGNTIYF,TGTGCCAGCAGTTACACGGGCCCGACCTCTGGAAACACCATATATTTT
TRBJ1-2,TRBD1,NA,TRBV5-1,CASSVTGGIGQGGYTF,TGCGCCAGCAGCGTGACAGGGGGAATCGGTCAGGGTGGCTACACCTTC
TRBJ1-6,NA,NA,TRBV6-5,CASSSGVSYNSPLHF,TGTGCCAGCAGTTCCGGGGTCTCCTATAATTCACCCCTCCACTTT
TRBJ1-4,TRBD1,NA,TRBV2,CASSTSGQANEKLFF,TGTGCCAGCAGTACCTCCGGACAGGCTAATGAAAAACTGTTTTTT
TRBJ1-6,TRBD1,few,TRBV5-4,CASTLQGYGGDNSPLHF,TGTGCCAGCACCCTACAGGGGTACGGCGGGGATAATTCACCCCTCCACTTT
TRBJ1-1,NA,few,TRBV7-9,CASSLGGHTEAFF,TGTGCCAGCAGCTTAGGGGGCCACACTGAAGCTTTCTTT
TRBJ2-3,TRBD2,once,TRBV29-1,CSHSSGTTDTQYF,TGCAGCCACTCCAGCGGGACCACAGATACGCAGTATTTT
TRBJ1-3,TRBD1,NA,TRBV6-5,CASNPGQGGGNTIYF,TGTGCCAGCAACCCGGGACAGGGGGGCGGAAACACCATATATTTT
TRBJ2-3,TRBD1,NA,TRBV11-2,CASSYGTGKDTQYF,TGTGCCAGCAGCTACGGGACAGGGAAAGATACGCAGTATTTT
TRBJ2-4,NA,once,TRBV7-9,CASSLTPGIQYF,TGTGCCAGCAGCTTAACCCCCGGCATTCAGTACTTC
TRBJ1-3,NA,few,TRBV28,CASKDGRGGNTIYF,TGTGCCAGCAAGGACGGACGGGGCGGGAACACCATATATTTT
TRBJ1-3,NA,NA,TRBV7-6,CASSLGGRSGNTIYF,TGTGCCAGCAGCTTAGGAGGGAGGAGTGGAAACACCATATATTTT
TRBJ1-2,NA,NA,TRBV10-3,CAISDGSQGYGYTF,TGTGCCATCAGTGACGGGAGCCAGGGCTATGGCTACACCTTC
TRBJ2-7,NA,NA,TRBV6-5,CASSYSLGRSNEQYF,TGTGCCAGCAGTTACTCATTGGGGAGAAGCAACGAGCAGTACTTC
TRBJ1-3,NA,NA,TRBV18,CASSPPSLGNTIYF,TGTGCCAGCTCACCACCATCTCTAGGAAACACCATATATTTT
TRBJ2-1,NA,NA,TRBV7-8,CASSLASYNEQFF,TGTGCCAGCAGCTTAGCATCCTACAATGAGCAGTTCTTC
TRBJ2-3,NA,NA,TRBV5-1,CASSPGTRASTDTQYF,TGCGCCAGCAGCCCCGGGACTCGGGCTAGCACAGATACGCAGTATTTT
TRBJ1-1,TRBD1,NA,TRBV7-8,CASSLQTGVNTEAFF,TGTGCCAGCAGCTTGCAGACAGGGGTGAACACTGAAGCTTTCTTT
TRBJ2-5,NA,few,TRBV18,CASSAAGTIETQYF,TGTGCCAGCTCAGCGGCCGGGACAATAGAGACCCAGTACTTC
TRBJ1-5,NA,NA,TRBV28,CASSLSPYSNQPQHF,TGTGCCAGCAGTTTATCGCCATATAGCAATCAGCCCCAGCATTTT
TRBJ2-3,NA,NA,TRBV7-8,CASSLARVGPDTQYF,TGTGCCAGCAGCTTAGCACGAGTGGGCCCAGATACGCAGTATTTT
TRBJ1-4,TRBD1,NA,TRBV30,CAWGQGSNEKLFF,TGTGCCTGGGGACAGGGCTCTAATGAAAAACTGTTTTTT
TRBJ1-5,NA,NA,TRBV5-1,CASSLLPSNQPQHF,TGCGCCAGCAGCTTGCTTCCCAGCAATCAGCCCCAGCATTTT
TRBJ1-2,TRBD1,NA,TRBV28,CASSTAGGNGYTF,TGTGCCAGCAGCACGGCAGGGGGTAATGGCTACACCTTC
TRBJ2-7,NA,NA,TRBV5-5,CASSLLRDPAYEQYF,TGTGCCAGCAGCTTGTTGAGGGACCCGGCCTACGAGCAGTACTTC
TRBJ2-1,TRBD1,NA,TRBV6-4,CASSDPTGGAYNEQFF,TGTGCCAGCAGTGACCCCACAGGGGGCGCTTACAATGAGCAGTTCTTC
TRBJ1-4,TRBD1,NA,TRBV28,CASSGPTGLKEKLFF,TGTGCCAGCAGTGGCCCGACAGGGTTAAAGGAAAAACTGTTTTTT
TRBJ2-3,NA,NA,TRBV6-5,CASSYSGLGTDTQYF,TGTGCCAGCAGTTACTCCGGGTTGGGCACAGATACGCAGTATTTT
TRBJ1-6,NA,NA,TRBV5-1,CASSFSGNSPLHF,TGCGCCAGCAGCTTTTCGGGGAATTCACCCCTCCACTTT
TRBJ1-6,NA,NA,TRBV30,CAWRSRGPTYSYNSPLHF,TGTGCCTGGAGATCCCGGGGGCCCACCTACTCCTATAATTCACCCCTCCACTTT
TRBJ2-7,NA,once,TRBV25-1,CASRGSYEQYF,TGTGCCAGCAGAGGCTCCTACGAGCAGTACTTC
TRBJ1-4,TRBD1,NA,TRBV6-5,CAMTRPGTGFEKLFF,TGTGCCATGACGCGACCCGGGACAGGGTTTGAAAAACTGTTTTTT
TRBJ1-2,TRBD1,NA,TRBV2,CASTVEGQAFYGYTF,TGTGCCAGCACGGTAGAGGGACAGGCGTTTTATGGCTACACCTTC
TRBJ1-2,NA,NA,TRBV28,CASTVYGQGNYGYTF,TGTGCCAGCACCGTTTATGGTCAGGGGAACTATGGCTACACCTTC
TRBJ2-7,NA,NA,TRBV27,CASSLLGAGSVYEQYF,TGTGCCAGCAGTCTTTTAGGGGCGGGTTCGGTTTACGAGCAGTACTTC
TRBJ2-7,TRBD1,few,TRBV5-5,CASSLRDRGGSYEQYF,TGTGCCAGCAGCCTCCGGGACAGGGGGGGTTCCTACGAGCAGTACTTC
TRBJ1-5,NA,NA,TRBV5-8,CASSSSFGTVYSNQPQHF,TGTGCCAGCAGCTCATCCTTCGGGACCGTGTATAGCAATCAGCCCCAGCATTTT
TRBJ1-2,NA,NA,TRBV12-3/TRBV12-4,CASPRGPYGYTF,TGTGCCAGCCCCAGGGGCCCCTATGGCTACACCTTC
TRBJ1-5,TRBD1,NA,TRBV7-2,CASSTQGWGSQPQHF,TGTGCCAGCAGCACACAGGGGTGGGGGAGCCAGCCCCAGCATTTT
TRBJ2-5,NA,NA,TRBV21-1,CASKPGQGQRETQYF,TGTGCCAGCAAGCCCGGGCAGGGTCAGCGAGAGACCCAGTACTTC
TRBJ1-1,TRBD1,NA,TRBV7-9,CASSLAQGAGAFF,TGTGCCAGCAGCTTAGCACAGGGGGCGGGAGCTTTCTTT
TRBJ2-7,NA,NA,TRBV6-1,CASSEALGRSSYEQYF,TGTGCCAGCAGTGAAGCTCTTGGCAGAAGCTCCTACGAGCAGTACTTC
TRBJ1-1,TRBD1,NA,TRBV28,CASRTEGAANTEAFF,TGTGCCAGCAGGACAGAGGGGGCAGCGAACACTGAAGCTTTCTTT